This T cell receptor (beta chain) was sequenced during a study of CD8+CD57+ T cells in acquired aplastic anemia. At least ten counts were recorded for this clonotype. Genomic DNA templated the TCR beta VDJ and CDR3 profiling. A single record per CDR3 protein comes from TCRdb applying MiXCR to the reads. The sample carries over 150,000 distinct CDR3 sequences, roughly 54% recorded once. An expansion of CD8+CD57+ cells by flow cytometry had been shown in patients chosen for sequencing. The source material was sorted CD4+, CD8+, or CD8+CD57+ T cells (not recorded which) from PBMCs. The receptor's source is a human donor with aplastic anemia.

For the CDR3, the DNA is TGTGCCAGCAGCTTACTGAGGACTAGCGGGGGGGCGTTCCCCCAAGAGACCCAGTACTTC. Protein sequence: CASSLLRTSGGAFPQETQYF. The chain carries TRBV11-1 and TRBJ2-5; 15 nucleotides match TRBD2. CDR1 is SGHAT, CDR2 FQDESV, per germline (reference sequence). The CDR3 has 20 residues. The trim removed 2 bases at V and 1 base at J, leaving 11 bases unmatched.